This T cell receptor beta chain was obtained from a study of breast tumors, draining lymph nodes, adjacent tissues (dated by TCRdb to about 2016). For the wider study: Breast cancer patients provided tumor, adjacent nontumor tissue and axillary lymph nodes, and the study compared the TCR beta repertoires across these three sources. The study aimed to assess the relationships and possible T-cell exchange between tumor, surrounding tissue and draining lymph node repertoires in human breast cancer. Summary of the overall study and its limitations: Rather than being directly demonstrated, the conclusion that tumor T cells originate in lymph nodes was presented as consistent with a hypothesis. Tumors showed preferential V and J gene usage, and their T-cell repertoire diversity fell below that of lymph nodes yet above that of nontumor tissue. The data were considered consistent with the idea that most tumor T cells come from the lymph node and then expand in tumor tissue. In luminal-like breast cancer, tumor and nontumor tissue repertoires resembled each other significantly more than in basal-like breast cancer.

The reads were generated on an Illumina HiSeq 2000. TCR beta chain libraries were generated by multiplex PCR amplification. The amplified TCR beta chain products were analyzed by high-throughput sequencing. TCRdb took the public reads, trimmed them with fastp at Q25, ran MiXCR for clone calling and kept in-frame beta chains. Rows are combined by CDR3 protein, so each entry shows the most common genes and DNA. In this sample the table shows about 31,000 distinct CDR3 sequences, over 55% of which occur a single time. The top ten hold 18% of the sample. CDR1 and CDR2 were assigned from the germline V gene as SNHLY and FYNNEI. Its CDR3 holds 14 amino acids, cysteine through phenylalanine. Just the 42-base CDR3 DNA is kept, in frame starting at base 1. From V the trimming removes 7 bases and from J it removes 5 bases, while the gene matches leave 6 bases of the junction unaccounted for. To note about this clonotype: No cognate antigen has been identified for it. Base qualities are not provided; no much larger clone lies one nucleotide away.

Recombination linked TRBV2 to TRBJ2-2, with 8 bases aligning to TRBD1. Sample: breast tumor tissue. The TCR comes from a female donor with breast cancer. Some clones in this sample may be carry-over from other donors' samples. CDR3 reads: CASKGQGMTGELFF. The DNA is TGTGCCAGCAAAGGACAGGGCATGACCGGGGAGCTGTTTTTT.